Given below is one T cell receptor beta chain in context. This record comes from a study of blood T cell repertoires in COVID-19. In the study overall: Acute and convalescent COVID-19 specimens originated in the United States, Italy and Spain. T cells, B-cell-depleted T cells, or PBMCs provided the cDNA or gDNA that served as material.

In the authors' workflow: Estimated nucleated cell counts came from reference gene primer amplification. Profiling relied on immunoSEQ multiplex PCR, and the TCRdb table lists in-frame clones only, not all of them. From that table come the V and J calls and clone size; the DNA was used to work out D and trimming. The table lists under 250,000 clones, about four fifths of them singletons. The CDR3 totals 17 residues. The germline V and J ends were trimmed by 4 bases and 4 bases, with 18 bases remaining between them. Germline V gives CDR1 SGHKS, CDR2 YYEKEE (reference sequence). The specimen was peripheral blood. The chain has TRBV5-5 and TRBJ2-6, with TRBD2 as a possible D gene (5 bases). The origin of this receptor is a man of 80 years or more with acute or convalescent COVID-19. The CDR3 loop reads CASSPPGMVRGANVLTF. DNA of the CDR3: TGTGCCAGCAGCCCTCCCGGGATGGTGAGAGGGGCCAACGTCCTGACTTTC.